Listed here are 3 T cell receptor beta chains from one sample, sequenced in a study of blood T cell repertoires in COVID-19. Using immunoSEQ multiplex PCR, the repertoire was profiled, and TCRdb retains in-frame clones only, with some absent. The data contain roughly 27,000 clones, more than 80% of them singletons. Sequencing was performed on peripheral blood. The receptors shown here come from a man aged 60-69 years with acute or convalescent COVID-19.

The rearrangement uses TRBV6-5 and TRBJ2-5; 11 nucleotides agree with TRBD2. Germline-derived CDR1 and CDR2 are MNHEY and SVGAGI. This CDR3 has 15 residues. With 7 bases clipped from V and 5 bases from J, the junction kept 9 bases outside the gene matches. The CDR3 nucleotides read TGTGCCAGCACTTTAGCGGGGGGGTCAGAGGAGACCCAGTACTTC. Protein: CASTLAGGSEETQYF.

The V and J genes are TRBV3-1 (or the pseudogene TRBV3-2) and TRBJ1-2; D possibly corresponds to TRBD1 (6 bases). CDR1 and CDR2 (germline): LGHDT, YNNKEL (reference sequence). This CDR3 region has 12 residues. The V end lost 4 bases, the J end lost 4 bases, and 7 bases lay between the germline ends. The CDR3 nucleotides are TGTGCCAGCAGCCTGGACAGCTATGGCTACACCTTC. This translates into CASSLDSYGYTF.

This sequence joins TRBV5-4 and TRBJ2-7; TRBD1 aligns across 8 bases. Trimming took 4 bases from V and 3 from J; bases not matched to a gene: 3. The CDR3 covers 13 residues. Germline CDR1 reads SGHNT; CDR2 reads YYREEE (reference sequence). The CDR3 coding sequence is TGTGCCAGCAGCCCGGGACAGGTCTACGAGCAGTACTTC. It codes for CASSPGQVYEQYF.